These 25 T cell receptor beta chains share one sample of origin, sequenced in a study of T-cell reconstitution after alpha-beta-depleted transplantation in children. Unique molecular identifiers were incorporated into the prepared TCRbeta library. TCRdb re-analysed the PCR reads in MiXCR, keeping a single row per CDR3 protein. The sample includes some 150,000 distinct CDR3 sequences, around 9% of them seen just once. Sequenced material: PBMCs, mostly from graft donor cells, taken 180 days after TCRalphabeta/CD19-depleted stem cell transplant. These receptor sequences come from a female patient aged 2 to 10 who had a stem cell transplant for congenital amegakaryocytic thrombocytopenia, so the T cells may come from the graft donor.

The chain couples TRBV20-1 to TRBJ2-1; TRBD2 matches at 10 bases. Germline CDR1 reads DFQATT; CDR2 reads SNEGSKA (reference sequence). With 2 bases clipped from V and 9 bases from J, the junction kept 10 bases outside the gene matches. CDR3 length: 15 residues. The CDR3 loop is CSARYSGRVRGEQFF. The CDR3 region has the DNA TGCAGTGCTAGATACAGCGGGAGGGTTCGGGGTGAGCAGTTCTTC.

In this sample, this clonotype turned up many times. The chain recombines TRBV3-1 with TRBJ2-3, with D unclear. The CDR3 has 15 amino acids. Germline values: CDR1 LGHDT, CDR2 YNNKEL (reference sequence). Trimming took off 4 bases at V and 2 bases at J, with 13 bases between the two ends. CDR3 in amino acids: CASSPFGSSTDTQYF. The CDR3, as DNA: TGTGCCAGCAGCCCCTTCGGGTCCTCCACAGATACGCAGTATTTT.

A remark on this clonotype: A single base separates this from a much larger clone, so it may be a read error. DNA for the CDR3: TGTGCCAGCAGCCGGGCCAAGAACACTGACGCTTTCTTT. It codes for CASSRAKNTDAFF. This chain uses TRBV12-3 or TRBV12-4 with TRBJ1-1; no definite D call. The CDR3 is 13 residues long.

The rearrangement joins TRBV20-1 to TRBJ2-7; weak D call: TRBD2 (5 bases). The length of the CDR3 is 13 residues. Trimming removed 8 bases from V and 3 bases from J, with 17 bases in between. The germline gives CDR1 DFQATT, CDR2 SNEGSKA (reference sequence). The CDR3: CSPATAGFYEQYF. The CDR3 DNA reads TGCAGTCCCGCTACTGCGGGCTTCTACGAGCAGTACTTC.

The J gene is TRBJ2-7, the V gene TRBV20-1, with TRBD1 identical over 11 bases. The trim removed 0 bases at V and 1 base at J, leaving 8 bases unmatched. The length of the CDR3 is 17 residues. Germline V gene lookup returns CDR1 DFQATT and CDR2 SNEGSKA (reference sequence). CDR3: CSARDQVWDRGSYEQYF. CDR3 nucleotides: TGCAGTGCTAGAGATCAGGTGTGGGACAGGGGGTCCTACGAGCAGTACTTC.

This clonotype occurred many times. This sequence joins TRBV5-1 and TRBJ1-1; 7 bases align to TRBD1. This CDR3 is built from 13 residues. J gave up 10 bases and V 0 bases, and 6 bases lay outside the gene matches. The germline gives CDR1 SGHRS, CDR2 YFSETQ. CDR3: CASSLEGARGAFF. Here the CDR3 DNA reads TGCGCCAGCAGCTTGGAGGGGGCTCGCGGAGCTTTCTTT.

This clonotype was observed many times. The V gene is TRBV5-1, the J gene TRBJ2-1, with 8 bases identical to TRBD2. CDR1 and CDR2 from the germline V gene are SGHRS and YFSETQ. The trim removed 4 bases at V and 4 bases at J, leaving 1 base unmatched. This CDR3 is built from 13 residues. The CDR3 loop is CASSGTSYNEQFF. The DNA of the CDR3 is TGCGCCAGCAGCGGGACTAGTTACAATGAGCAGTTCTTC.

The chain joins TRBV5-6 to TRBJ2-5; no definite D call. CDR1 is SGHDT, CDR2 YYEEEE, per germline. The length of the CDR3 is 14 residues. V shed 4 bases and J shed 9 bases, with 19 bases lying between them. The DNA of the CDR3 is TGTGCCAGCAGCGCCTACTACGGATTTGAGTCCCAGTACTTC. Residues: CASSAYYGFESQYF.

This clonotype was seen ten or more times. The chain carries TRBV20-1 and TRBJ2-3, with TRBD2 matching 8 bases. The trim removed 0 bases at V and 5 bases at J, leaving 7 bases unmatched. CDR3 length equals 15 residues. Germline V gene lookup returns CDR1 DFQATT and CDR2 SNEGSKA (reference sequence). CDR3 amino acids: CSAREPAGGVDTQYF. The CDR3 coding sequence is TGCAGTGCTAGAGAGCCGGCGGGAGGTGTAGATACGCAGTATTTT.

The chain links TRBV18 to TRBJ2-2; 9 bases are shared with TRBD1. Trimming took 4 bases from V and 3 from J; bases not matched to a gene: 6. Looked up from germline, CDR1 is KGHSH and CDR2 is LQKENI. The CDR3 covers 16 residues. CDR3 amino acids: CASSRTQGAHTGELFF. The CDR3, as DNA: TGTGCCAGCTCACGAACACAGGGGGCGCACACCGGGGAGCTGTTTTTT.

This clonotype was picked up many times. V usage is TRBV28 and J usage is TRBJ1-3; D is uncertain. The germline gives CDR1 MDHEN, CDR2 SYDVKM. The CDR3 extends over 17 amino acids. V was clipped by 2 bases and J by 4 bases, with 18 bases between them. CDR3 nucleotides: TGTGCCAGCAGTTTAACGTCCGGGGTAGGGAAGGGAAACACCATATATTTT. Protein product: CASSLTSGVGKGNTIYF.

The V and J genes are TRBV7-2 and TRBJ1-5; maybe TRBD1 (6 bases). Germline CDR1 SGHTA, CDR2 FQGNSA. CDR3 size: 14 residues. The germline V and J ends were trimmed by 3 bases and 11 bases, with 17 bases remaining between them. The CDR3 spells CASSFGQGILAQHF. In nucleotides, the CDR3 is TGTGCCAGCAGCTTTGGTCAGGGGATCCTAGCCCAGCATTTT. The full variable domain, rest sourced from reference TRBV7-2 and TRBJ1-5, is GAGVSQSPSNKVTEKGKDVELRCDPISGHTALYWYRQSLGQGLEFLIYFQGNSAPDKSGLPSDRFSAERTGGSVSTLTIQRTQQEDSAVYLCASSFGQGILAQHFGDGTRLSIL.

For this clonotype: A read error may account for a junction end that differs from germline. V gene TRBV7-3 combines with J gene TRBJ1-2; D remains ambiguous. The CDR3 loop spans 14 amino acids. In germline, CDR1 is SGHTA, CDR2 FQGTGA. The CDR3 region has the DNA TGTGCCATCAGCTTAATTTTTCAGAAATATGGCTACACCTTC. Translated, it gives CAISLIFQKYGYTF.

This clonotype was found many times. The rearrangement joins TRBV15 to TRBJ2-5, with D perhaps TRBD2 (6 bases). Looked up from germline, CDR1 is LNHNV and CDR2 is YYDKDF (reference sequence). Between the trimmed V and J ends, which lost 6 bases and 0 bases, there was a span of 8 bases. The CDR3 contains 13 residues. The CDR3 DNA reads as TGTGCCACCAGAAGACTAGACCAAGAGACCCAGTACTTC. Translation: CATRRLDQETQYF. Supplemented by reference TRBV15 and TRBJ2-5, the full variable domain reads DAMVIQNPRYQVTQFGKPVTLSCSQTLNHNVMYWYQQKSSQAPKLLFHYYDKDFNNEADTPDNFQSRRPNTSFCFLDIRSPGLGDTAMYLCATRRLDQETQYFGPGTRLLVL.

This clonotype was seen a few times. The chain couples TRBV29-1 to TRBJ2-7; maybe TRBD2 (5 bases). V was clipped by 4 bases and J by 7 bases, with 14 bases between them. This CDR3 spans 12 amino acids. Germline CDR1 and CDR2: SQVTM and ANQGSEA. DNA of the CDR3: TGCAGCGTTGCTCGGGGATGGGAGGAGCAGTACTTC. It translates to CSVARGWEEQYF.

The DNA of the CDR3 is TGTGCCAGCAGCCTGGGGCCACAGGGGTGGAACACTGAAGCTTTCTTT. This encodes CASSLGPQGWNTEAFF. The J gene is TRBJ1-1, the V gene TRBV7-9; TRBD1 matches at 7 bases. The CDR3 length is 16 residues. Germline trimming cut 5 bases from V and 1 base from J; bases unmatched to any gene: 10. CDR1 is SEHNR, CDR2 FQNEAQ, per germline (reference sequence). The complete variable domain, with remaining parts taken from reference TRBV7-9 and TRBJ1-1, reads DTGVSQNPRHKITKRGQNVTFRCDPISEHNRLYWYRQTLGQGPEFLTYFQNEAQLEKSRLLSDRFSAERPKGSFSTLEIQRTEQGDSAMYLCASSLGPQGWNTEAFFGQGTRLTVV.

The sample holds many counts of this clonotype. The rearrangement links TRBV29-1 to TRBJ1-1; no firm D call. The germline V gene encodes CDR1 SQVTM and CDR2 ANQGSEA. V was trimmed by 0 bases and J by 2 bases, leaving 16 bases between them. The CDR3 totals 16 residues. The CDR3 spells CSVEDPVTLPNTEAFF. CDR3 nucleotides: TGCAGCGTTGAAGATCCAGTTACGCTCCCTAACACTGAAGCTTTCTTT.

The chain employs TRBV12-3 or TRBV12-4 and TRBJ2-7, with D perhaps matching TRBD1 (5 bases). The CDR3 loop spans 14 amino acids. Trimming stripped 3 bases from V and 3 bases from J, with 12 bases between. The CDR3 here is CASSFAGNLYEQYF. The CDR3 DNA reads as TGTGCCAGCAGTTTTGCAGGGAACCTCTACGAGCAGTACTTC.

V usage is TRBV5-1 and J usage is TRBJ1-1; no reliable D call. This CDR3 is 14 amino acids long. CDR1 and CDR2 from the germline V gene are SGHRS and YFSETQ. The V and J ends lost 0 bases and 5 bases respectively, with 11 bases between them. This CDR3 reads CASSLAARRTEAFF. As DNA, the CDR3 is TGCGCCAGCAGCTTGGCCGCTCGGAGGACTGAAGCTTTCTTT.

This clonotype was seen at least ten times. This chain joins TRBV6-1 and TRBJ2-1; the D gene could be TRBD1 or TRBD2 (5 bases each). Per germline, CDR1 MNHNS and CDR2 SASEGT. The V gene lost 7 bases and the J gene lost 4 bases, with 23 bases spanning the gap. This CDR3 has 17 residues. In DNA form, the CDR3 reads TGTGCCAGCACCCGCCCCGGAGTGCAGGGAGTATACAATGAGCAGTTCTTC. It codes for CASTRPGVQGVYNEQFF.

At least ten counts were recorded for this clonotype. The CDR3 sequence: CSAITDWTEAFF. The CDR3, as DNA: TGCAGTGCTATAACTGATTGGACTGAAGCTTTCTTT. The V gene is TRBV20-1, the J gene TRBJ1-1; D unresolved. V gave up 4 bases and J gave up 5 bases, with 11 bases separating them. The CDR3 sequence is 12 residues long. The V gene's germline CDR1 is DFQATT and CDR2 SNEGSKA (reference sequence).

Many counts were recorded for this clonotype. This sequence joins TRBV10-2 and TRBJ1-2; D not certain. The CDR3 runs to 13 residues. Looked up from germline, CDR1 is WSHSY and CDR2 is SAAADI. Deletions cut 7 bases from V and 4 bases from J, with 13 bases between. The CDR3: CASISTATYGYTF. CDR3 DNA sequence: TGCGCCAGCATTTCTACGGCGACCTATGGCTACACCTTC.

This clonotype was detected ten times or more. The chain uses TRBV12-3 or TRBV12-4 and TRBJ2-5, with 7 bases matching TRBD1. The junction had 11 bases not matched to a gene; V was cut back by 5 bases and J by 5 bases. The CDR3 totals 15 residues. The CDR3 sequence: CASSVRGQMGETQYF. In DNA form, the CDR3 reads TGTGCCAGCAGTGTCCGGGGACAGATGGGGGAGACCCAGTACTTC.

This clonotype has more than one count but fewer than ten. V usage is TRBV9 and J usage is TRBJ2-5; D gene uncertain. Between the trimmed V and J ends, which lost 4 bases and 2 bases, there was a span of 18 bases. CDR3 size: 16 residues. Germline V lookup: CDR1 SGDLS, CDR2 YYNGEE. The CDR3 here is CASSSSHRAGQETQYF. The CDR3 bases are TGTGCCAGCAGCTCCTCTCACCGGGCCGGGCAAGAGACCCAGTACTTC.

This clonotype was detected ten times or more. CDR3 residues: CASKGRQGVWTQYF. The CDR3 nucleotides are TGTGCCAGCAAGGGAAGACAGGGTGTTTGGACCCAGTACTTC. The chain has TRBV28 and TRBJ2-5, with 7 bases identical to TRBD1. Germline V gene lookup returns CDR1 MDHEN and CDR2 SYDVKM. This CDR3 has 14 amino acids. Germline trimming cut 7 bases from V and 7 bases from J; bases unmatched to any gene: 12. Full variable domain (rest looked up from reference TRBV28 and TRBJ2-5): DVKVTQSSRYLVKRTGEKVFLECVQDMDHENMFWYRQDPGLGLRLIYFSYDVKMKEKGDIPEGYSVSREKKERFSLILESASTNQTSMYLCASKGRQGVWTQYFGPGTRLLVL.